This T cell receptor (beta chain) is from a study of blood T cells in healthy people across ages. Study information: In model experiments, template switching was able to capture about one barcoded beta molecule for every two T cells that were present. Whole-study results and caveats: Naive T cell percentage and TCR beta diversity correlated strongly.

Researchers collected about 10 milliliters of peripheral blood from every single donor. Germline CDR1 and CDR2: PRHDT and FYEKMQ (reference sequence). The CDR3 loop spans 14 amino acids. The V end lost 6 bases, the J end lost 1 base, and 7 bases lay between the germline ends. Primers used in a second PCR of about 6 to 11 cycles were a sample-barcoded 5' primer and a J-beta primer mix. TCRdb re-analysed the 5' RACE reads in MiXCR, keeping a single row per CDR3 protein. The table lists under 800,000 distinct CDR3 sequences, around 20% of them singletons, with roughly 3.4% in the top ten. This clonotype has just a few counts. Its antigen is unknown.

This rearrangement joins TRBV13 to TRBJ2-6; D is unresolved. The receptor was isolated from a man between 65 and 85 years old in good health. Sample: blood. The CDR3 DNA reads TGTGCCAGCAGTTGGGTGTCTGGGGCCAACGTCCTGACTTTC. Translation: CASSWVSGANVLTF.